This T cell receptor beta chain stems from a study of blood T cell repertoires in COVID-19. Overall study: Samples representing acute and convalescent COVID-19 were sourced from the United States, Italy and Spain.

As handled by the study authors: Estimation of nucleated cell counts relied on the amplification of reference gene primers. The repertoire was sequenced with immunoSEQ multiplex PCR; TCRdb's copy has only in-frame clones and lacks some. D and trimming come from the DNA, and the V and J calls and clone size come from that table. Among some 340,000 clones listed, about 85% were seen once. Sequenced material: peripheral blood. The receptor comes from a young woman with acute or convalescent COVID-19.

CDR3 sequence (DNA): TGCGCCAGCAGCTCGGACAGGGCCTATTATGGCTACACCTTC. This sequence encodes CASSSDRAYYGYTF. The gene calls are TRBV5-1 and TRBJ1-2, with 8 bases aligning to TRBD1. CDR1 SGHRS and CDR2 YFSETQ come from the germline V gene. This CDR3 contains 14 residues. Unmatched junction bases numbered 6, after V lost 3 bases and J lost 5 bases. The variable domain in full, with the rest retrieved from reference TRBV5-1 and TRBJ1-2, is KAGVTQTPRYLIKTRGQQVTLSCSPISGHRSVSWYQQTPGQGLQFLFEYFSETQRNKGNFPGRFSGRQFSNSRSEMNVSTLELGDSALYLCASSSDRAYYGYTFGSGTRLTVV.